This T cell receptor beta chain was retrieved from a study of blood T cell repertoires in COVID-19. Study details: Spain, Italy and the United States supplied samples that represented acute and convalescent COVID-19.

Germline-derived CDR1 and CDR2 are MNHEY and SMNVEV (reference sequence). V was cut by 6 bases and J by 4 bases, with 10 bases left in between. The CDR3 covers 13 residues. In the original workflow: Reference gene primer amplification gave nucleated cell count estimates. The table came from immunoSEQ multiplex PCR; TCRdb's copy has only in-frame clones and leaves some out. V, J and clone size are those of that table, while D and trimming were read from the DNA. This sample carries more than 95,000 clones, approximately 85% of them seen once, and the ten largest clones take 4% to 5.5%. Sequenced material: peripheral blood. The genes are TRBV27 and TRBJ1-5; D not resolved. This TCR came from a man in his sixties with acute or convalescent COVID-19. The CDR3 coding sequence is TGTGCCAGCAGGACGGGAGAAAATCAGCCCCAGCATTTT. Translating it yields CASRTGENQPQHF.